These 17 T cell receptor beta chains share one sample of origin, sequenced in a study of control samples from healthy donors and cancer patients. TCRdb's table, derived via immunoSEQ multiplex PCR, lists solely in-frame clones and lacks some. The sample has some 120,000 clones, 85% to 90% seen once. The sequenced sample was PBMCs. Receptors originate from a woman between 50 and 59 years old with colorectal cancer.

This chain connects TRBV25-1 to TRBJ2-6; D call uncertain. The CDR3 sequence is 14 residues long. V was pared by 4 bases and J by 0 bases, with 4 bases between. Per the germline V gene, CDR1 is MGHDK and CDR2 is SYGVNS. CDR3 region: CASSASSGANVLTF. The CDR3 bases are TGTGCCAGCAGTGCCTCCTCTGGGGCCAACGTCCTGACTTTC.

DNA for the CDR3: TGTGCCAGCAGCTCATTGGGGGGACAGGTGAACACTGAAGCTTTCTTT. This gives the protein CASSSLGGQVNTEAFF. The chain uses TRBV7-2 and TRBJ1-1; 8 nucleotides line up with TRBD1. CDR1 is SGHTA and CDR2 is FQGNSA in the germline V gene. The CDR3 sequence is 16 residues long. V was clipped by 4 bases and J by 0 bases; unmatched bases: 7.

Points on this clone: Its ends do not fully match the called genes, so a read error is possible. This chain joins TRBV13 and TRBJ2-7; 10 nucleotides agree with TRBD2. Germline V gene sequence: CDR1 PRHDT, CDR2 FYEKMQ (reference sequence). This CDR3 is built from 17 residues. The CDR3 sequence: CASSLGPSGRIPYEQYF. For the CDR3, the DNA is TGTGCCAGCAGCCTAGGACCTAGCGGGAGAATTCCGTACGAGCAGTACTTC.

The chain uses TRBV7-6 and TRBJ1-3; 8 bases line up with TRBD1. Looked up from germline, CDR1 is SGHVS and CDR2 is FNYEAQ. V lost 0 bases to trimming and J lost 3 bases; unmatched junction nucleotides: 7. This CDR3 contains 17 residues. The CDR3, as DNA: TGTGCCAGCAGCTTAGCCACACCAGGGGGCGGTGGAAACACCATATATTTT. It is translated as CASSLATPGGGGNTIYF. Based on the CDR3 plus reference TRBV7-6 and TRBJ1-3, the full variable domain is GAGVSQSPRYKVTKRGQDVALRCDPISGHVSLYWYRQALGQGPEFLTYFNYEAQQDKSGLPNDRFSAERPEGSISTLTIQRTEQRDSAMYRCASSLATPGGGGNTIYFGEGSWLTVV.

This clone appeared once. V and J are TRBV2 and TRBJ2-1; 7 nucleotides align to TRBD1. CDR1 SNHLY and CDR2 FYNNEI come from the germline V gene. Trimming took 6 bases from V and 6 from J; bases not matched to a gene: 8. The CDR3 is made up of 14 amino acids. DNA of the CDR3: TGTGCCAGCAGCAGTCAGGGGGTGGTCAATGAGCAGTTCTTC. Its translation is CASSSQGVVNEQFF.

This clone occurred once. This chain connects TRBV6-5 to TRBJ2-7, with TRBD1 matching 7 bases. The germline V gene has CDR1 MNHEY and CDR2 SVGAGI. The CDR3 length is 15 residues. The J segment lost 3 bases and the V segment lost 8 bases, leaving 13 bases of the junction unmatched. The CDR3 reads CASGVASAGGYEQYF. The CDR3 bases are TGTGCCAGCGGAGTGGCTTCCGCAGGGGGCTACGAGCAGTACTTC.

This clone has a handful of counts. The V call is TRBV3-1 (or the pseudogene TRBV3-2), the J call TRBJ2-5; no definite D call. The germline V gene has CDR1 LGHDT and CDR2 YNNKEL (reference sequence). The CDR3 length is 12 residues. The ends were cut back, 3 bases at V and 4 bases at J, with 6 bases in the middle. DNA for the CDR3: TGTGCCAGCAGCCAGGGTTCAGAGACCCAGTACTTC. Encoded protein: CASSQGSETQYF.

This chain uses TRBV29-1 with TRBJ1-1, with D hard to call. Germline CDR1 is SQVTM and CDR2 is ANQGSEA. This CDR3 has 14 amino acids. Trimming left V 3 bases short and J 3 bases short, with 14 bases between. The CDR3 region has the DNA TGCAGCGTTGACCCTAAACTTCGAGACACTGAAGCTTTCTTT. It translates to CSVDPKLRDTEAFF.

The rearrangement uses TRBV10-3 and TRBJ1-5; no clear D gene. Trimming took off 2 bases at V and 3 bases at J, with 2 bases between the two ends. The germline V gene encodes CDR1 ENHRY and CDR2 SYGVKD. This CDR3 is built from 12 residues. CDR3 DNA: TGTGCCATCAGTGAGCCCAATCAGCCCCAGCATTTT. It encodes CAISEPNQPQHF.

The chain employs TRBV25-1 and TRBJ1-5, with TRBD1 matching 12 bases. Trimming removed 6 bases from V and 7 bases from J; junction bases left unmatched: 7. This CDR3 is 15 amino acids long. Per the germline V gene, CDR1 is MGHDK and CDR2 is SYGVNS. The CDR3: CASSSGTGGGQPQHF. The CDR3 DNA follows: TGTGCCAGCAGCTCCGGGACAGGGGGCGGCCAGCCCCAGCATTTT.

The chain joins TRBV4-1 to TRBJ2-5; no clear D. Trimming took 3 bases from V and 9 from J, leaving 14 bases between them. The CDR3 is 13 amino acids. CDR1 and CDR2 from the germline V gene are MGHRA and YSYEKL. CDR3 sequence (DNA): TGCGCCAGCAGCCAGGACCGGGCCCGGCCCCAGTACTTC. Amino acids: CASSQDRARPQYF.

Here the CDR3 reads CAWSVGGELFF. The CDR3 nucleotides are TGTGCCTGGAGTGTCGGCGGGGAGCTGTTTTTT. The chain uses TRBV30 and TRBJ2-2; no reliable D call. Germline CDR1 GTSNPN, CDR2 SVGIG (reference sequence). The V gene lost 0 bases and the J gene lost 7 bases, with 3 bases spanning the gap. This CDR3 is built from 11 residues.

The chain uses TRBV10-3 and TRBJ2-1; 10 positions agree with TRBD2. Germline V CDR1 and CDR2: ENHRY, SYGVKD. The CDR3 covers 16 residues. V was clipped by 6 bases and J by 7 bases; unmatched bases: 12. Written as DNA, the CDR3 is TGTGCCATCAGCGGACTAGCGGTACTCGAGGGAAATGAGCAGTTCTTC. It codes for CAISGLAVLEGNEQFF.

This rearrangement joins TRBV7-3 to TRBJ2-3, with 7 positions matching TRBD1. CDR1 and CDR2 from the germline V gene are SGHTA and FQGTGA. This CDR3 contains 13 residues. Germline trimming cut 7 bases from V and 1 base from J; bases unmatched to any gene: 2. CDR3 loop: CASMGTGTDTQYF. The DNA for the CDR3 is TGTGCCAGCATGGGGACAGGCACAGATACGCAGTATTTT.

This clone was picked up one time. The chain joins TRBV29-1 to TRBJ2-3; 8 bases are shared with TRBD1. From germline, CDR1 is SQVTM and CDR2 ANQGSEA. Trimming removed 7 bases from V and 6 bases from J; junction bases left unmatched: 15. CDR3 length: 15 amino acids. The CDR3 DNA reads as TGCAGCGCCAGACCTCGGGGGACAGGTACCGATACGCAGTATTTT. Its protein product is CSARPRGTGTDTQYF.

The chain uses TRBV2 and TRBJ2-3, with unresolved D. From germline, CDR1 is SNHLY and CDR2 FYNNEI. The ends were cut back, 7 bases at V and 2 bases at J, with 13 bases in the middle. The CDR3 is 14 residues long. CDR3 in amino acids: CASIRIINTDTQYF. The CDR3 DNA reads as TGTGCCAGCATTCGGATCATAAACACAGATACGCAGTATTTT. Together with reference TRBV2 and TRBJ2-3, the CDR3 gives the full variable domain: EPEVTQTPSHQVTQMGQEVILRCVPISNHLYFYWYRQILGQKVEFLVSFYNNEISEKSEIFDDQFSVERPDGSNFTLKIRSTKLEDSAMYFCASIRIINTDTQYFGPGTRLTVL.

The chain recombines TRBV9 with TRBJ2-5; no firm D call. V was clipped by 2 bases and J by 4 bases, with 12 bases between them. Germline loops: CDR1 SGDLS, CDR2 YYNGEE. The CDR3 totals 14 residues. CDR3 residues: CASSVSGMAETQYF. For the CDR3, the DNA is TGTGCCAGCAGCGTCAGTGGGATGGCAGAGACCCAGTACTTC.